Listed below are T cell receptor beta chains from one sample, sequenced in a study of CD8 T cells in ankylosing spondylitis. TCRdb analysed the 5' RACE reads with MiXCR anew, one entry per CDR3 protein. The sample lists approximately 440,000 distinct CDR3 sequences, 15% to 20% occurring once. Specimen: blood, either unsorted or a sorted T cell fraction (not recorded which). All receptors derive from a male donor with ankylosing spondylitis. Both conserved end residues are part of each CDR3. The order of the fields is clone size, V gene, J gene, D gene, CDR3 DNA, CDR3 protein. A D gene is named only where the DNA matches it firmly. Clone size is given for some rows only: seen once, a few or many times, or a class if the clone is expanded.

clone size: .; V gene: TRBV20-1; J gene: TRBJ1-1; D gene: .; CDR3 DNA: TGCAGTGCTAGGCCCAGCAACACTGAAGCTTTCTTT; CDR3 protein: CSARPSNTEAFF
clone size: few; V gene: TRBV7-2; J gene: TRBJ1-5; D gene: .; CDR3 DNA: TGTGCCAGCAGCTTAGGCAGAGGGCCCAATCAGCCCCAGCATTTT; CDR3 protein: CASSLGRGPNQPQHF
clone size: .; V gene: TRBV5-4; J gene: TRBJ2-3; D gene: TRBD1; CDR3 DNA: TGTGCCAGCAGCTTGGCTCCCGGACAGGGTCCCACAGATACGCAGTATTTT; CDR3 protein: CASSLAPGQGPTDTQYF
clone size: .; V gene: TRBV3-1; J gene: TRBJ2-3; D gene: .; CDR3 DNA: TGTGCCAGCAGCCAGTTCGGCCTAGCCTCAGATACGCAGTATTTT; CDR3 protein: CASSQFGLASDTQYF
clone size: many; V gene: TRBV12-3/TRBV12-4; J gene: TRBJ2-3; D gene: TRBD2; CDR3 DNA: TGTGCCAGCAGTCCGGGACTAGCCCTCACTCACACAGATACGCAGTATTTT; CDR3 protein: CASSPGLALTHTDTQYF
clone size: many; V gene: TRBV12-3/TRBV12-4; J gene: TRBJ1-1; D gene: TRBD1; CDR3 DNA: TGTGCCAGCAGTCCTCGACAGGGGGCGGGTGAAGCTTTCTTT; CDR3 protein: CASSPRQGAGEAFF
clone size: many; V gene: TRBV15; J gene: TRBJ2-3; D gene: .; CDR3 DNA: TGTGCCACCAGCAGATTAAGGGACACAGATACGCAGTATTTT; CDR3 protein: CATSRLRDTDTQYF
clone size: once; V gene: TRBV20-1; J gene: TRBJ2-4; D gene: .; CDR3 DNA: TGCAGTGCTCCCGCCGGCACTCTAGCCAAAAACATTCAGTACTTC; CDR3 protein: CSAPAGTLAKNIQYF
clone size: .; V gene: TRBV5-1; J gene: TRBJ2-5; D gene: .; CDR3 DNA: TGCGCCAGCAGCTTGGCCGGAGCCCAGTACTTC; CDR3 protein: CASSLAGAQYF
clone size: few; V gene: TRBV6-1; J gene: TRBJ2-1; D gene: TRBD1; CDR3 DNA: TGTGCCAGCACATTGCTGGGACAGACTTACAATGAGCAGTTCTTC; CDR3 protein: CASTLLGQTYNEQFF
clone size: .; V gene: TRBV20-1; J gene: TRBJ2-7; D gene: TRBD1; CDR3 DNA: TGCAGTGCTAGCGGGACAGGGAGGCCCTACGAGCAGTACTTC; CDR3 protein: CSASGTGRPYEQYF